This TCR beta chain is drawn from a study of shared T cell receptors in the human thymus. Here immunoSEQ multiplex PCR was the method, and the copy in TCRdb shows in-frame clones only, minus some. The repertoire holds about 500,000 clones, with around 82% as singletons. CDR3 length: 16 residues. Per germline, CDR1 MNHNY and CDR2 SVGAGI (reference sequence). V shed 6 bases and J 4 bases; nucleotides not matched to a gene: 4. A further study also used this sample, focusing on human thymus T cells.

This sequence originates from a boy under three years old with a congenital heart defect. This chain joins TRBV6-6 and TRBJ2-3, with 16 bases that match TRBD2. The sample consisted of thymocytes. The CDR3 bases are TGTGCCAGCAGACCAGGGACTAGCGGGAGGGCAGATACGCAGTATTTT. It is translated as CASRPGTSGRADTQYF.